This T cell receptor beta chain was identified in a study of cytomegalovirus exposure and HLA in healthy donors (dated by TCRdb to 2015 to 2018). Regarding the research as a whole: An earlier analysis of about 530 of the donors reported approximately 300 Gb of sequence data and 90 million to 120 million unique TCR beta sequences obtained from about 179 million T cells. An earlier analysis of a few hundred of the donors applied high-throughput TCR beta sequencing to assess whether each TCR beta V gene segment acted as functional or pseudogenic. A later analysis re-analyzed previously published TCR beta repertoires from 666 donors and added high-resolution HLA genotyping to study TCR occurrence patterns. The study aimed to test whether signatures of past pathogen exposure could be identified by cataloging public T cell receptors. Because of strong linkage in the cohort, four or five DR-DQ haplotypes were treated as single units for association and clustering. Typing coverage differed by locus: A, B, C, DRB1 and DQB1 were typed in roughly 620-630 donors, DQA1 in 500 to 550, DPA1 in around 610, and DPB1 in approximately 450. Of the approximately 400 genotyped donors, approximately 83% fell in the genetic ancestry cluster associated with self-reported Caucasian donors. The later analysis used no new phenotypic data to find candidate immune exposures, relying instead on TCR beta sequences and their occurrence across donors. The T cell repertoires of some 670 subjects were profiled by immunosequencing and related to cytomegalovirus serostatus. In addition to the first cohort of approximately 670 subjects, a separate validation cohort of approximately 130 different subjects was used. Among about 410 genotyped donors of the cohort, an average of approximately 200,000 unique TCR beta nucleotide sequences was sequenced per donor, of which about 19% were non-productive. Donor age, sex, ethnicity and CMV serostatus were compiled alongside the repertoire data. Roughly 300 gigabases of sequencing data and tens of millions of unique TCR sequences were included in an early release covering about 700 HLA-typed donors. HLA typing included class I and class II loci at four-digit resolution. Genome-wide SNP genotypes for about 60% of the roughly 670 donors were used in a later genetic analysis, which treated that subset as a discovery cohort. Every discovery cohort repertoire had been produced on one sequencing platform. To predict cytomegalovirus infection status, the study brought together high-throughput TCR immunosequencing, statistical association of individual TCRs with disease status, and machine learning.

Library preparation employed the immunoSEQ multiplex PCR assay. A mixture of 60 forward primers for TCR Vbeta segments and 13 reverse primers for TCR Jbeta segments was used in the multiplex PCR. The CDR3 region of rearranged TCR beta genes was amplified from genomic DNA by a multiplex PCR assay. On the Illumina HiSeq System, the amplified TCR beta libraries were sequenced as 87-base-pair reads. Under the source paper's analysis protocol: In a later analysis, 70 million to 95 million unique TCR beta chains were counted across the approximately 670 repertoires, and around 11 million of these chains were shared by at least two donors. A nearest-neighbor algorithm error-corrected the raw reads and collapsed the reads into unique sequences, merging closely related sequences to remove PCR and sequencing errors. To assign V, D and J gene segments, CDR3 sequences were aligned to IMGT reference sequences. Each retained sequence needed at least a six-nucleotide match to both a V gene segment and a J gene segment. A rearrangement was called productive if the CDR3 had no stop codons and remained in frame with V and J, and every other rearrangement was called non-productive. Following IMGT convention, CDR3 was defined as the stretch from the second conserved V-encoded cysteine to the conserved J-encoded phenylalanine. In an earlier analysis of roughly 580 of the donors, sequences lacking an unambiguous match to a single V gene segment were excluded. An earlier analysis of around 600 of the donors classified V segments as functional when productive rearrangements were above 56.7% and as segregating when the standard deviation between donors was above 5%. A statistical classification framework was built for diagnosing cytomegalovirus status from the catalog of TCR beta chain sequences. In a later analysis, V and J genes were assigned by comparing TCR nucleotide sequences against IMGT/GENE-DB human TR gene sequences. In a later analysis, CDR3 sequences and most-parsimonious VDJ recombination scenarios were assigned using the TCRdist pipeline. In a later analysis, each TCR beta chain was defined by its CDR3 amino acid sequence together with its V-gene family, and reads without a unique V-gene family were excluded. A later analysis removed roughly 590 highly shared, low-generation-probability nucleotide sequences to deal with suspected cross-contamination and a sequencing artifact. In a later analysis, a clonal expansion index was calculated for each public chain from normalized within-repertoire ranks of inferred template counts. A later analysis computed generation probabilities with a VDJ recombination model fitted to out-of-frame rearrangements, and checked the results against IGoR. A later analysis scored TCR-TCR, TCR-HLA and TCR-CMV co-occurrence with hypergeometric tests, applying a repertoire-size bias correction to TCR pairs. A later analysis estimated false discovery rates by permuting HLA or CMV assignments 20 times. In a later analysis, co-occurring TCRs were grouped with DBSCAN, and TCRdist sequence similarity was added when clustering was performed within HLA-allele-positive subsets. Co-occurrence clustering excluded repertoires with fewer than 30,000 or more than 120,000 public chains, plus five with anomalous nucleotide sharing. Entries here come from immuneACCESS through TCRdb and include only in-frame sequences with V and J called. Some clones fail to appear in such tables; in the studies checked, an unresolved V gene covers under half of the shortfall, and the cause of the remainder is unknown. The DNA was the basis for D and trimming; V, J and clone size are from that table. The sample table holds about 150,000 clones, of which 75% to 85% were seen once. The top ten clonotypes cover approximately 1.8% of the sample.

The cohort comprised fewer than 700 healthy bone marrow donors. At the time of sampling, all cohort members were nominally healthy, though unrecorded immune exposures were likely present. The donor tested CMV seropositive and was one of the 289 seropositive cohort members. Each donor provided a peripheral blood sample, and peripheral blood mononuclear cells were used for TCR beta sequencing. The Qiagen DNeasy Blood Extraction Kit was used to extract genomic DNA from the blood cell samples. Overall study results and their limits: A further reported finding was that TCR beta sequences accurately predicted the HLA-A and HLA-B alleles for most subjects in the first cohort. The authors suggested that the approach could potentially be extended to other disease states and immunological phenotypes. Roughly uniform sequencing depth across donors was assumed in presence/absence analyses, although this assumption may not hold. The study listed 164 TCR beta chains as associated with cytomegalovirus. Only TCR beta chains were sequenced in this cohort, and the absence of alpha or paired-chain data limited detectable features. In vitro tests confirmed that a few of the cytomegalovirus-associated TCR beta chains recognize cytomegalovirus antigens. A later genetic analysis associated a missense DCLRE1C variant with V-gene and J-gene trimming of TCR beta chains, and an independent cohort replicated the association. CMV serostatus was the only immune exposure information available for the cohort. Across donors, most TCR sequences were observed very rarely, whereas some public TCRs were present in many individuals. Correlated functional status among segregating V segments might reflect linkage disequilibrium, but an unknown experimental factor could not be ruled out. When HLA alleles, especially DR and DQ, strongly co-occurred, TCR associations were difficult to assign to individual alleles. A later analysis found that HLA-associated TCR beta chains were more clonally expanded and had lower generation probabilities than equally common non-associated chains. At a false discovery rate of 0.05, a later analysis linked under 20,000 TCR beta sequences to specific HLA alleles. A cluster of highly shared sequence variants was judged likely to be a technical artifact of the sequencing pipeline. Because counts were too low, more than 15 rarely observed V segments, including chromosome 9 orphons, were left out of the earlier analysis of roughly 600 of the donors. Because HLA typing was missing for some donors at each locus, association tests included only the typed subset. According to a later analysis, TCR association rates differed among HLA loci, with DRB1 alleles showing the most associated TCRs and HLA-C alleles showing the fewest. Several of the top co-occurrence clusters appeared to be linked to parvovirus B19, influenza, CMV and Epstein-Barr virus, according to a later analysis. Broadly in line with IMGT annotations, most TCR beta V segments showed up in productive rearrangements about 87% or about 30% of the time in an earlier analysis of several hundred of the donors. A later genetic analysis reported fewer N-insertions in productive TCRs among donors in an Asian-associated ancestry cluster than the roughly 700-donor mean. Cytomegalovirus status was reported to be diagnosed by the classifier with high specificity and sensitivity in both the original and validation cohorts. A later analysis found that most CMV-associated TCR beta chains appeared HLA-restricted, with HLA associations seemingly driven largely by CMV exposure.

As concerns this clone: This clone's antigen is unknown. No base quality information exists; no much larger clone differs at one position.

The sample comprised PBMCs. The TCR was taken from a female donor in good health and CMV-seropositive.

The CDR3: CASSPRSATDTQYF. The bases read TGCGCCAGCAGCCCCAGGTCTGCCACAGATACGCAGTATTTT. Recombination joined TRBV5-1 with TRBJ2-3; no D gene call is confident. The CDR3 holds 14 amino acids from the cysteine to the phenylalanine. Only CDR3 DNA is held: 42 bases, read in frame from base 1. V and J are truncated by 4 bases and 2 bases respectively, leaving an intervening sequence of 11 bases. The germline V gene sets CDR1 to SGHRS and CDR2 to YFSETQ.